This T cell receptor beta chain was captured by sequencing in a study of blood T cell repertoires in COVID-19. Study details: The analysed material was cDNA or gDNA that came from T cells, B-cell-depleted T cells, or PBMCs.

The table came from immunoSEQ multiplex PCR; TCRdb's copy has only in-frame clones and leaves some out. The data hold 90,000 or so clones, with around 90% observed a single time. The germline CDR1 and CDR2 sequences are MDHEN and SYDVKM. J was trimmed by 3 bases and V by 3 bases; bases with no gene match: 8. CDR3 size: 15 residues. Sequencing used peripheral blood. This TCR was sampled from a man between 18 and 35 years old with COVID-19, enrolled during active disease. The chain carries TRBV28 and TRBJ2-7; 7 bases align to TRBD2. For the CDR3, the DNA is TGTGCCAGCAGTTTGTCGGGACTACAATACTACGAGCAGTACTTC. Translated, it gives CASSLSGLQYYEQYF.